This record concerns one T cell receptor beta chain sequence. Its antigen is unidentified. Coverage ceases 3 residues before the CDR3 finishes, and the germline J gene fills in the end. Recipients received nonmyeloablative bone marrow transplants from related graft donors, with transient mixed chimerism. Thawed PBMCs were FACS-sorted into unstimulated CD4+CD25+CD127- regulatory T cells, CD4+CD25- non-regulatory cells, CD4 and CD8 cells. CDR1 and CDR2 from the germline V gene are ENHRY and SYGVKD. CDR3 length equals 14 residues. V was shortened by 3 bases and J by 8 bases, with 13 bases between the two germline ends. Using immunoSEQ multiplex PCR, the repertoire was profiled, and TCRdb retains in-frame clones only, with some absent. In total, the table holds under 3,000 clones. This sample stems from a study of Tregs in tolerant kidney transplant recipients. Study-level findings and limits: Few patients were studied, so findings need validation in larger groups. Activated donor B cell expansion appeared to reveal the most relevant donor-specific TCRbeta repertoire. Antigen-driven expansion was suggested because donor-specific Tregs expanded more than all Tregs in tolerant patients.

Material: CD8+ T cells from blood (PBMCs), obtained 6 months after the transplant. This clonotype was obtained from a human patient who received a combined kidney and bone marrow transplant. The graft donor may be the source of some T cells. The genes are TRBV10-3 and TRBJ1-4; D may be TRBD1 (6 bases). The covered CDR3 bases are TGTGCCATCAGTGATATCCAGGGACAAGAAAAA. Encoded protein: CAISDIQGQEK. The full CDR3 sequence reads CAISDIQGQEKLFF.